The 13 T cell receptor beta chains reported below all come from one sample, sequenced in a study of CD4 and CD8 cells across lung adenocarcinoma regions. TCRdb ran MiXCR on the PCR reads and lists one entry per CDR3 protein. The sample shows about 12,000 distinct CDR3 sequences, over 45% of them seen only once. The sample consisted of CD8+ T cells from the margin of a lung tumor. The origin of the receptors is a male donor with lung adenocarcinoma. The CD4 and CD8 labels of this study may be unreliable.

In the case of this clonotype: One end of the junction is discordant with germline, which a read error may explain. The V and J genes are TRBV27 and TRBJ2-5; perhaps TRBD1 as D (5 bases). In germline, CDR1 is MNHEY, CDR2 SMNVEV (reference sequence). CDR3 length: 14 amino acids. The chain's CDR3 is CASSLSSDTKAQNF. CDR3 nucleotide sequence: TGTGCCAGCAGTCTGTCTTCGGACACCAAGGCCCAGAACTTC.

This clonotype was observed a few times. The rearrangement joins TRBV6-5 to TRBJ1-1; TRBD1 aligns across 7 bases. J lost 1 base, V lost 4 bases, and 3 bases had no gene match. The V gene's germline CDR1 is MNHEY and CDR2 SVGAGI. The CDR3 extends over 14 amino acids. The CDR3 protein is CASSSWTGNTEAFF. The CDR3 DNA reads TGTGCCAGCAGTTCCTGGACAGGGAACACTGAAGCTTTCTTT.

With respect to this clonotype: One end of the junction fails to match germline, which may point to a read error. This chain uses TRBV19 with TRBJ2-3, with 7 positions matching TRBD1. Germline lookup yields CDR1 LNHDA and CDR2 SQIVND (reference sequence). The CDR3 contains 16 residues. The CDR3 is CACRGPGGHDKETQYF. CDR3 nucleotide sequence: TGTGCCTGTAGGGGGCCTGGGGGCCATGACAAAGAGACCCAGTATTTC.

V and J are TRBV6-1 and TRBJ2-4, with TRBD2 as a possible D gene (6 bases). Germline CDR1 reads MNHNS; CDR2 reads SASEGT. This CDR3 is 18 amino acids long. V gave up 3 bases and J gave up 13 bases, with 31 bases separating them. The CDR3 here is CASSDRGTSLWAKDTQYF. The CDR3 DNA reads TGTGCCAGCAGTGACCGCGGGACGAGCCTGTGGGCCAAAGACACGCAGTACTTC.

This clonotype was found many times. V usage is TRBV6-1 and J usage is TRBJ2-3, with D uncertain. The CDR3 is 13 amino acids. V shed 2 bases and J shed 5 bases, with 8 bases lying between them. Germline V CDR1 and CDR2: MNHNS, SASEGT. This CDR3 reads CASSERRRDTQYF. CDR3 nucleotide sequence: TGTGCCAGCAGTGAAAGGCGGCGAGATACGCAGTATTTT.

Turning to this clonotype: At one end, the junction sequence differs from germline, possibly due to a read error. The chain combines TRBV7-2 with TRBJ2-3; D remains ambiguous. The CDR3 is 12 residues long. Germline values: CDR1 SGHTA, CDR2 FQGNSA. CDR3 loop: CASSLVTDMQYF. The CDR3, as DNA: TGTGCCAGCAGCTTAGTCACAGATATGCAGTATTTC. The variable domain in full, with the rest retrieved from reference TRBV7-2 and TRBJ2-3, is GAGVSQSPSNKVTEKGKDVELRCDPISGHTALYWYRQSLGQGLEFLIYFQGNSAPDKSGLPSDRFSAERTGGSVSTLTIQRTQQEDSAVYLCASSLVTDMQYFGPGTRLTVL.

In its sample, this clonotype is medium-sized (0.01 to 0.1%). This sequence joins TRBV6-1 and TRBJ2-5; the match to TRBD2 covers 13 bases. The V segment lost 5 bases and the J segment 1 base; nucleotides outside the gene matches: 10. Germline V gives CDR1 MNHNS, CDR2 SASEGT. The CDR3 loop spans 18 amino acids. CDR3 DNA sequence: TGTGCCAGCAGTAAAACTAGCGGGAGGGCCCCCCGCCAAGAGACCCAGTACTTC. It translates to CASSKTSGRAPRQETQYF.

The chain employs TRBV20-1 and TRBJ2-5; 10 nucleotides line up with TRBD1. With the DNA end fitting TRBJ2-1 better, the J assignment may be wrong. Germline V CDR1 and CDR2: DFQATT, SNEGSKA (reference sequence). The CDR3 runs to 14 residues. DNA of the CDR3: TGCAGTGCTTGGACAGGGGGGGGGTGGGAGACCCAGTTCTTC. This translates into CSAWTGGGWETQFF.

As concerns this clonotype: Being one base from a much bigger clone, this may be a read error. V and J are TRBV19 and TRBJ2-1, with D possibly called TRBD1 or TRBD2 (5 bases each). The germline CDR1 and CDR2 sequences are LNHDA and SQIVND (reference sequence). The length of the CDR3 is 15 residues. V shed 4 bases and J shed 13 bases, with 23 bases lying between them. CDR3 loop: CASSTQIGAQETQFF. CDR3 coding DNA: TGTGCCAGTAGTACGCAGATCGGGGCCCAAGAGACCCAGTTCTTC. The full variable domain, in which reference TRBV19 and TRBJ2-1 provide the parts outside the CDR3, is DGGITQSPKYLFRKEGQNVTLSCEQNLNHDAMYWYRQDPGQGLRLIYYSQIVNDFQKGDIAEGYSVSREKKESFPLTVTSAQKNPTAFYLCASSTQIGAQETQFFGPGTRLTVL.

This clonotype was picked up a small number of times. The rearrangement uses TRBV6-1 and TRBJ1-1; D is unresolved. Germline values: CDR1 MNHNS, CDR2 SASEGT. Trimming removed 8 bases at V and 4 bases at J, with 17 bases between. The CDR3 loop spans 14 amino acids. The CDR3 DNA reads as TGTGCCAGCGGACCAACCCTGGGGAGCACTGAAGCTTTCTTT. Its translation: CASGPTLGSTEAFF.

In its sample, this clonotype was seen many times. The CDR3 DNA follows: TGTGCCAGTAGCGCAGGGGCGAACACTGAAGCTTTCTTT. It translates to CASSAGANTEAFF. V is TRBV6-4 and J is TRBJ1-1, with D maybe TRBD1 (6 bases). V was trimmed by 9 bases and J by 1 base, leaving 12 bases between them. CDR3 size: 13 residues. CDR1 and CDR2 (germline): MRHNA, SNTAGT.

On this clonotype: At one end the junction does not follow the germline gene, possibly because of a read error. J is TRBJ2-3 and V is TRBV6-1; weak D call: TRBD2 (6 bases). This CDR3 comprises 17 residues. Germline CDR1 and CDR2: MNHNS and SASEGT. For the CDR3, the DNA is TGTGCCAGCAGTGTGGATTCCGGAGGGAGTTTCACAGAGACCCAGTATTTC. Translating gives CASSVDSGGSFTETQYF.

V is TRBV6-1 and J is TRBJ2-1; 11 bases agree with TRBD2. V lost 3 bases and J lost 15; bases outside the gene matches: 7. The CDR3 extends over 13 amino acids. Germline assignment: CDR1 MNHNS and CDR2 SASEGT. The CDR3 nucleotides are TGTGCCAGCAGTGAGGTGACTAGCGGGATTTCGTTCTTC. It encodes CASSEVTSGISFF.